The 14 T cell receptor beta chains presented below share a single source sample, sequenced in a study of shared clonotypes between healthy human individuals. Profiling relied on immunoSEQ multiplex PCR, and the TCRdb table lists in-frame clones only, not all of them. The sample consists of about a million clones, approximately 75% of them appearing once. The material sequenced was memory CD4+ T cells from PBMCs. Subset specified: CD45RA-negative fraction. The source is a man between 18 and 29 years old in good health. Some clones in this sample may be carry-over from other donors' samples.

This clone was observed a single time. V gene TRBV19 combines with J gene TRBJ1-5; D is ambiguous. CDR3 length equals 14 residues. Per germline, CDR1 LNHDA and CDR2 SQIVND (reference sequence). V gave up 5 bases and J gave up 3 bases, with 11 bases separating them. The DNA for the CDR3 is TGTGCCAGTAGTCGATGGGCGGACAATCAGCCCCAGCATTTT. Amino acids: CASSRWADNQPQHF.

The rearrangement uses TRBV29-1 and TRBJ1-5, with a tentative D call TRBD1 (5 bases). Germline assignment: CDR1 SQVTM and CDR2 ANQGSEA. The CDR3 spans 19 residues. Between the trimmed V and J ends, which lost 5 bases and 5 bases, there was a span of 31 bases. The CDR3 here is CSVKSVGFVAGSNHQPQHF. In nucleotides, the CDR3 is TGCAGCGTTAAATCCGTGGGTTTCGTGGCAGGGTCTAACCATCAGCCCCAGCATTTT.

The V and J genes are TRBV30 and TRBJ2-1, with 7 bases matching TRBD2. This CDR3 has 16 amino acids. V trimming: 0 bases; J trimming: 8 bases; junction bases outside the gene matches: 13. CDR1 is GTSNPN and CDR2 is SVGIG in the germline V gene (reference sequence). The CDR3: CAWSVRSGNLNYEQFF. CDR3 DNA: TGTGCCTGGAGTGTGCGAAGCGGGAATCTTAACTATGAGCAGTTCTTC.

The J gene is TRBJ2-1, the V gene TRBV30; 8 nucleotides agree with TRBD2. With 5 bases clipped from V and 2 bases from J, the junction kept 5 bases outside the gene matches. This CDR3 comprises 14 residues. The germline V gene encodes CDR1 GTSNPN and CDR2 SVGIG (reference sequence). The CDR3 protein is CAWGREGTYNEQFF. The CDR3 DNA is TGTGCCTGGGGTCGGGAGGGCACCTACAATGAGCAGTTCTTC. The variable domain in full, with the rest retrieved from reference TRBV30 and TRBJ2-1, is SQTIHQWPATLVQPVGSPLSLECTVEGTSNPNLYWYRQAAGRGLQLLFYSVGIGQISSEVPQNLSASRPQDRQFILSSKKLLLSDSGFYLCAWGREGTYNEQFFGPGTRLTVL.

The sample holds one count of this clone. The chain has TRBV6-1 and TRBJ2-7, with D possibly being TRBD1 (5 bases). Trimming took off 0 bases at V and 6 bases at J, with 12 bases between the two ends. CDR1 and CDR2 from the germline V gene are MNHNS and SASEGT. This CDR3 has 14 amino acids. The CDR3: CASSEATRAIEQYF. The CDR3 nucleotides are TGTGCCAGCAGTGAAGCTACCAGGGCGATCGAGCAGTACTTC.

The chain carries TRBV15 and TRBJ2-1; tentative D call: TRBD2 (5 bases). Germline assignment: CDR1 LNHNV and CDR2 YYDKDF (reference sequence). The CDR3 covers 15 residues. V lost 7 bases and J lost 1, with 14 bases in between. The DNA for the CDR3 is TGTGCCACCACGCAAGCGGATTGGTCCTACAATGAGCAGTTCTTC. It yields the protein CATTQADWSYNEQFF.

This clone was seen only a few times. V gene TRBV5-1 combines with J gene TRBJ1-3; 7 bases line up with TRBD1. CDR1 and CDR2 (germline): SGHRS, YFSETQ. The CDR3 consists of 16 residues. V shed 1 base, J shed 0 bases, and the junction held 4 bases outside the gene matches. As DNA, the CDR3 is TGCGCCAGCAGCTTGCAGGGGGAGATCTCTGGAAACACCATATATTTT. This gives the protein CASSLQGEISGNTIYF.

This clone turned up a few times. The chain is built from TRBV9 and TRBJ2-5; either TRBD1 or TRBD2 may fit D (6 bases each). Germline CDR1 and CDR2: SGDLS and YYNGEE. The CDR3 spans 15 residues. V gave up 9 bases and J gave up 1 base, with 19 bases separating them. The DNA for the CDR3 is TGTGCCATATGGGGGGCAGGGTCGACCCAAGAGACCCAGTACTTC. Its translation: CAIWGAGSTQETQYF.

The chain is built from TRBV6-1 and TRBJ2-3, with 9 bases aligning to TRBD1. V dropped 6 bases and J dropped 15; count of bases not matched to a gene: 7. There are 11 residues in the CDR3. Germline-derived CDR1 and CDR2 are MNHNS and SASEGT. CDR3 nucleotide sequence: TGTGCCAGCAGGGTAGGGGACAGGGAATATTTT. Translation gives CASRVGDREYF.

This chain uses TRBV5-4 with TRBJ2-4; 10 bases are shared with TRBD1. The CDR3 is 18 residues long. V shed 4 bases and J 0 bases; nucleotides not matched to a gene: 10. CDR1 and CDR2 from the germline V gene are SGHNT and YYREEE (reference sequence). The DNA for the CDR3 is TGTGCCAGCAGCCACGAGGGACAGGGGCTTCTAGCCAAAAACATTCAGTACTTC. Translated, it gives CASSHEGQGLLAKNIQYF.

The rearrangement joins TRBV29-1 to TRBJ1-5, with 8 bases matching TRBD1. Germline V CDR1 and CDR2: SQVTM, ANQGSEA. The CDR3 is 13 residues long. V was pared by 4 bases and J by 2 bases, with 1 base of the junction left unmatched. CDR3: CSVATGGNQPQHF. The CDR3 DNA reads TGCAGCGTTGCGACAGGGGGCAATCAGCCCCAGCATTTT.

The CDR3 nucleotides read TGTGCCACCAGGAACAGGGGTTTGTTTACTAATGAAAAACTGTTTTTT. This codes for CATRNRGLFTNEKLFF. The V and J genes are TRBV15 and TRBJ1-4; 7 bases match TRBD1. CDR3 length equals 16 residues. Germline CDR1 reads LNHNV; CDR2 reads YYDKDF (reference sequence). V lost 6 bases, J lost 2 bases, and 9 bases stayed unmatched.

This clone was observed once. The chain carries TRBV7-9 and TRBJ2-3; the D is unclear. V dropped 2 bases and J dropped 2 bases, with 11 bases sitting between them. Germline V gives CDR1 SEHNR, CDR2 FQNEAQ (reference sequence). CDR3 length: 15 amino acids. The CDR3 nucleotides are TGTGCCAGCAGCTTACGACCGCGGAACACAGATACGCAGTATTTT. Amino acid sequence: CASSLRPRNTDTQYF.

The chain has TRBV28 and TRBJ2-2, with 8 bases fitting TRBD1. With V trimmed by 6 bases and J by 4 bases, 4 bases remained unmatched. Germline-derived CDR1 and CDR2 are MDHEN and SYDVKM. This CDR3 is built from 14 residues. CDR3 sequence reads: CASSTGGSTGELFF. Here the CDR3 DNA reads TGTGCCAGCAGCACAGGGGGAAGCACCGGGGAGCTGTTTTTT.